The 9 T cell receptor beta chains below all came from one sample that was sequenced in a study of control samples from healthy donors and cancer patients. Assay: immunoSEQ multiplex PCR; the TCRdb copy retains only in-frame clones and omits some. This table holds approximately 92,000 clones, approximately 93% found once. Sequencing was done on a sample of blood. These TCRs come from a woman aged 30 to 39 in good health.

The V and J genes are TRBV18 and TRBJ1-5; maybe TRBD1 (6 bases). The CDR3 spans 17 residues. The V end lost 3 bases, the J end lost 5 bases, and 20 bases lay between the germline ends. Germline V gene data show CDR1 as KGHSH and CDR2 as LQKENI. The CDR3 loop is CASSPTQGTGTDQPQHF. The DNA of the CDR3 is TGTGCCAGCTCACCGACACAGGGAACGGGTACGGATCAGCCCCAGCATTTT.

V gene TRBV5-6 combines with J gene TRBJ1-5; TRBD1 might be the D (6 bases). Trimming shortened V by 2 bases and J by 5 bases, and 17 bases separated the two germline ends. The CDR3 is made up of 16 amino acids. Germline V gives CDR1 SGHDT, CDR2 YYEEEE. The chain's CDR3 is CASSFKRGSVDQPQHF. CDR3 coding DNA: TGTGCCAGCAGCTTCAAAAGGGGGTCGGTAGATCAGCCCCAGCATTTT.

The chain couples TRBV6-5 to TRBJ2-5; weak D call: TRBD2 (6 bases). The V end lost 7 bases, the J end lost 1 base, and 10 bases lay between the germline ends. Germline values: CDR1 MNHEY, CDR2 SVGAGI. This CDR3 has 13 amino acids. CDR3 nucleotide sequence: TGTGCCAGCACCTCGACTAGCCAAGAGACCCAGTACTTC. Translation: CASTSTSQETQYF.

The chain recombines TRBV6-2 or TRBV6-3 with TRBJ2-5; D unclear. The CDR3 has 14 residues. Germline CDR1 and CDR2: MNHEY and SVGEGT. Trimming took 5 bases from V and 0 from J, leaving 10 bases between them. Written as DNA, the CDR3 is TGTGCCAGCAGTCCCAGAGTGAACCAAGAGACCCAGTACTTC. Translated, it gives CASSPRVNQETQYF.

J is TRBJ2-1 and V is TRBV10-3; D might be TRBD2 (6 bases). The CDR3 spans 11 residues. V gave up 11 bases and J gave up 5 bases, with 10 bases separating them. Germline V gene data show CDR1 as ENHRY and CDR2 as SYGVKD. Here the CDR3 reads CASRGNNEQFF. CDR3 bases: TGTGCCTCCCGGGGGAACAATGAGCAGTTCTTC.

The genes are TRBV5-6 and TRBJ1-2; TRBD1 agrees at 9 bases. The CDR3 is 15 residues long. Per germline, CDR1 SGHDT and CDR2 YYEEEE. Losses at the gene ends were 0 bases for V and 3 bases for J; bases not matched to a gene: 3. The CDR3 here is CASSLGDRDYYGYTF. The CDR3 DNA follows: TGTGCCAGCAGCTTGGGGGACAGGGACTACTATGGCTACACCTTC.

This sequence joins TRBV19 and TRBJ2-1; tentatively, D is TRBD1 (6 bases). The V gene's germline CDR1 is LNHDA and CDR2 SQIVND (reference sequence). Trimming shortened V by 7 bases and J by 9 bases, and 13 bases separated the two germline ends. The CDR3 has 12 amino acids. The CDR3 region has the DNA TGTGCCAGTACTCCAGGGGTGGGTGAGCAGTTCTTC. This sequence encodes CASTPGVGEQFF.

The gene calls are TRBV19 and TRBJ1-5, with 12 bases lining up with TRBD1. The germline gives CDR1 LNHDA, CDR2 SQIVND (reference sequence). V dropped 1 base and J dropped 2; count of bases not matched to a gene: 6. The CDR3 length is 18 residues. The CDR3 DNA reads TGTGCCAGTAGTATAGGGGGACAGGGGGCCTGGGGCAATCAGCCCCAGCATTTT. This translates into CASSIGGQGAWGNQPQHF. Filled out from reference TRBV19 and TRBJ1-5, the complete variable domain reads DGGITQSPKYLFRKEGQNVTLSCEQNLNHDAMYWYRQDPGQGLRLIYYSQIVNDFQKGDIAEGYSVSREKKESFPLTVTSAQKNPTAFYLCASSIGGQGAWGNQPQHFGDGTRLSIL.

The chain has TRBV5-1 and TRBJ2-1; the match to TRBD1 covers 9 bases. Trimming cost V 0 bases and J 7 bases; bases outside gene matches: 2. Germline V gives CDR1 SGHRS, CDR2 YFSETQ. This CDR3 comprises 14 residues. For the CDR3, the DNA is TGCGCCAGCAGCTTGGGGGACAGGGTAAATGAGCAGTTCTTC. This codes for CASSLGDRVNEQFF.